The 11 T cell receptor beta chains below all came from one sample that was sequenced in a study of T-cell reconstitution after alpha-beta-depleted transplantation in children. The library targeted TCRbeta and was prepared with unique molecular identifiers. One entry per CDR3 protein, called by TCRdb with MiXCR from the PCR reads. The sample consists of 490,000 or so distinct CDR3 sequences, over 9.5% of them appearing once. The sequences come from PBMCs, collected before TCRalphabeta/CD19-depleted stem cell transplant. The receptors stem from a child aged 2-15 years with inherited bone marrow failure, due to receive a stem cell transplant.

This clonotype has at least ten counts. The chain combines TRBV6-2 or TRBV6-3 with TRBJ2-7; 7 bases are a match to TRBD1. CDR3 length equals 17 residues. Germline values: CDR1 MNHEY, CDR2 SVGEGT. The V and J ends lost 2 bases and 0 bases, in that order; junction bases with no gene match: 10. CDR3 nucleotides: TGTGCCAGCAGTTACCTAGCCGGGACAGCCTACTCCTACGAGCAGTACTTC. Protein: CASSYLAGTAYSYEQYF.

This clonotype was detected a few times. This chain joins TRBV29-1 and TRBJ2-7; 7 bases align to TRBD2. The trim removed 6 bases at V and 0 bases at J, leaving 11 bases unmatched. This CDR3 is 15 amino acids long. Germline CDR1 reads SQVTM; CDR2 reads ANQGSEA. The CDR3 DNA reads TGCAGCGTCGGCCTGCTAGCGGACCACTCCTACGAGCAGTACTTC. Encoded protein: CSVGLLADHSYEQYF.

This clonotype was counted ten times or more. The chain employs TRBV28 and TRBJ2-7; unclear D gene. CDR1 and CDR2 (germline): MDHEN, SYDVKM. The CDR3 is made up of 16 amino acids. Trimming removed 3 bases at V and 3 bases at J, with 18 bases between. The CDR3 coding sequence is TGTGCCAGCAGTTTTGTAGTACCGAACGACAACTACGAGCAGTACTTC. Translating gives CASSFVVPNDNYEQYF.

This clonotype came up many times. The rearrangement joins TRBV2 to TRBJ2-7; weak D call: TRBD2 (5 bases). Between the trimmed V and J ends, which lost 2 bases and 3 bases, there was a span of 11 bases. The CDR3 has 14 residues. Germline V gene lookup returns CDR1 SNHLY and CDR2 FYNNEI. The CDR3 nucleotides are TGTGCCAGCAGTGAAAGTGAGAGCGGCTACGAGCAGTACTTC. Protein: CASSESESGYEQYF.

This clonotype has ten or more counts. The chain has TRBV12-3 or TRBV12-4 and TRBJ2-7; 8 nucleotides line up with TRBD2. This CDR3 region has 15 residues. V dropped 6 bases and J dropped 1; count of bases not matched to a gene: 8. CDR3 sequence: CASRLSGSRSYEQYF. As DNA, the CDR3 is TGTGCCAGCAGGTTAAGCGGGAGCCGTTCCTACGAGCAGTACTTC.

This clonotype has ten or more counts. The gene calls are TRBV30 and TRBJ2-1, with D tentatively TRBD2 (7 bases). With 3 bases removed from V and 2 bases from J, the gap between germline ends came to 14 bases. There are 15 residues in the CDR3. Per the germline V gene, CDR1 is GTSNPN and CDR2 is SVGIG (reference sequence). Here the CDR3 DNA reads TGTGCCTGGAGGCGGGGGCAATTCGCCTACAATGAGCAGTTCTTC. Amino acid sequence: CAWRRGQFAYNEQFF.

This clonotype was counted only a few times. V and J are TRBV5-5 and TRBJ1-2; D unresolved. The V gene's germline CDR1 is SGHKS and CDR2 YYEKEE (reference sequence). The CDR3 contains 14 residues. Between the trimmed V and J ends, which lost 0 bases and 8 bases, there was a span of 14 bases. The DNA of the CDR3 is TGTGCCAGCAGCTTGGCCTCCCACGCTGGGGGCTACACCTTC. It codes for CASSLASHAGGYTF. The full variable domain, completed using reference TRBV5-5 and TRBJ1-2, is DAGVTQSPTHLIKTRGQQVTLRCSPISGHKSVSWYQQVLGQGPQFIFQYYEKEERGRGNFPDRFSARQFPNYSSELNVNALLLGDSALYLCASSLASHAGGYTFGSGTRLTVV.

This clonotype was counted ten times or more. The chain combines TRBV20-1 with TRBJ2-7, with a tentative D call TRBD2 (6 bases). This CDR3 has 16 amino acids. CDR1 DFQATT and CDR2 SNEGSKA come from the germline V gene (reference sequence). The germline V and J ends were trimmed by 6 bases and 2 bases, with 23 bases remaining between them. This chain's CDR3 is CSACQSRDSATYEQYF. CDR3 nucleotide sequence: TGCAGTGCCTGCCAATCCCGGGACTCGGCAACCTACGAGCAGTACTTC.

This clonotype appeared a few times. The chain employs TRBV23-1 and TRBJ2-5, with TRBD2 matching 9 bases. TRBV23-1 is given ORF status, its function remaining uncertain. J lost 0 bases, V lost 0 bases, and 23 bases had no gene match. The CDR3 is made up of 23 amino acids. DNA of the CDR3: TGCGCCAGCAGTCAATCGAAGGGTCGAGAGCGCGGACTACTAGCGGGCGACCAAGAGACCCAGTACTTC. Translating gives CASSQSKGRERGLLAGDQETQYF.

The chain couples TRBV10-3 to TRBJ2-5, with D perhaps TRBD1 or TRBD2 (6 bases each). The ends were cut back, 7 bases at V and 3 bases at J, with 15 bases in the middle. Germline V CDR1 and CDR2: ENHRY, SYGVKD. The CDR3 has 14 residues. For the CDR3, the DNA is TGTGCCATCAAGAACGGGGGCCGAGAAGAGACCCAGTACTTC. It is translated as CAIKNGGREETQYF.

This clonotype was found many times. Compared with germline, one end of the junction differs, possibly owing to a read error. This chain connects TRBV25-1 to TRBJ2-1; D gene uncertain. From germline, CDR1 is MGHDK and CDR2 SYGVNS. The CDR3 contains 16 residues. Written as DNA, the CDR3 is TGTGCCAGCAGTGAATGGAGCGAAATCGCCGCCTATGAACAGTTCTTC. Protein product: CASSEWSEIAAYEQFF.